These 30 T cell receptor beta chains share one sample of origin, sequenced in a study of CD8 T cells in Susac syndrome. RNA in amounts of roughly 0.5 to 1 ug was reverse transcribed with random hexamers. A single record per CDR3 protein comes from TCRdb applying MiXCR to the immunoSEQ multiplex PCR reads. In the table there are approximately 160,000 distinct CDR3 sequences, about 94% of which are singletons. The specimen was CD4+ T cells from PBMCs. These receptors were obtained from a human donor with multiple sclerosis.

The chain carries TRBV5-5 and TRBJ2-7; 7 bases fit TRBD1. Germline V lookup: CDR1 SGHKS, CDR2 YYEKEE (reference sequence). V trimming: 0 bases; J trimming: 1 base; junction bases outside the gene matches: 1. This CDR3 is 14 amino acids long. The CDR3 sequence: CASSLDRGSYEQYF. The CDR3, as DNA: TGTGCCAGCAGCTTGGACAGGGGATCCTACGAGCAGTACTTC.

This chain links TRBV27 with TRBJ2-5; possible D gene TRBD1, 6 bases. Germline CDR1 and CDR2: MNHEY and SMNVEV (reference sequence). This CDR3 spans 13 amino acids. Trimming cost V 6 bases and J 2 bases, with 10 bases left between them. The CDR3 region is CASRGTNQETQYF. DNA of the CDR3: TGTGCCAGCAGGGGGACAAATCAAGAGACCCAGTACTTC.

The chain joins TRBV6-5 to TRBJ2-2; 7 nucleotides align to TRBD2. The CDR3 has 16 residues. Unmatched junction bases numbered 5, after V lost 2 bases and J lost 2 bases. Per germline, CDR1 MNHEY and CDR2 SVGAGI. In DNA, the CDR3 is TGTGCCAGCAGTTACGGGGGGACTATAAACACCGGGGAGCTGTTTTTT. It translates to CASSYGGTINTGELFF.

This clonotype was recorded only once. The chain is built from TRBV19 and TRBJ1-5, with D hard to call. This CDR3 has 12 amino acids. Trimming removed 5 bases from V and 5 bases from J, with 7 bases in between. Germline assignment: CDR1 LNHDA and CDR2 SQIVND (reference sequence). The DNA of the CDR3 is TGTGCCAGTAGTCTCCAGGATCAGCCCCAGCATTTT. Amino acid sequence: CASSLQDQPQHF.

The J gene is TRBJ2-3, the V gene TRBV7-2; TRBD1 aligns across 7 bases. The V segment lost 4 bases and the J segment 4 bases; nucleotides outside the gene matches: 5. Germline CDR1 is SGHTA and CDR2 is FQGNSA. CDR3 length equals 14 residues. CDR3 nucleotide sequence: TGTGCCAGCAGCTCCGGACAGGTTCCAGATACGCAGTATTTT. Its protein product is CASSSGQVPDTQYF.

The gene calls are TRBV20-1 and TRBJ2-7; 9 bases map to TRBD2. Germline CDR1 DFQATT, CDR2 SNEGSKA (reference sequence). The CDR3 has 16 residues. Losses at the gene ends were 2 bases for V and 4 bases for J; bases not matched to a gene: 12. In DNA, the CDR3 is TGCAGTGCTAGACCGATGGGGCTAGCGGGGATATACGAGCAGTACTTC. Translation: CSARPMGLAGIYEQYF.

The genes are TRBV7-8 and TRBJ2-5; 8 bases fit TRBD1. Per the germline V gene, CDR1 is SGHVS and CDR2 is FQNEAQ. This CDR3 comprises 14 residues. The V gene end was trimmed by 4 bases and the J gene end by 5 bases; junction bases not matched to a gene: 6. In DNA, the CDR3 is TGTGCCAGCAGCTCCCGGACAGGGTCCGAGACCCAGTACTTC. Amino acids: CASSSRTGSETQYF.

V is TRBV5-1 and J is TRBJ1-1; no firm D call. Germline V gene sequence: CDR1 SGHRS, CDR2 YFSETQ. The V and J ends lost 1 base and 5 bases respectively, with 12 bases between them. This CDR3 has 14 residues. The CDR3 reads CASSLTLGETEAFF. In DNA form, the CDR3 reads TGCGCCAGCAGCTTGACCCTAGGCGAGACTGAAGCTTTCTTT.

This clonotype has only one observation. This rearrangement joins TRBV5-1 to TRBJ2-3; D is unresolved. Trimming took 0 bases from V and 0 from J, leaving 11 bases between them. This CDR3 is 16 amino acids long. In germline, CDR1 is SGHRS, CDR2 YFSETQ. As DNA, the CDR3 is TGCGCCAGCAGCTTGGGATTACAGACTAGCACAGATACGCAGTATTTT. Amino acids: CASSLGLQTSTDTQYF.

This sequence joins TRBV12-3 or TRBV12-4 and TRBJ1-2; D is undetermined. The CDR3 consists of 12 residues. Trimming cost V 7 bases and J 4 bases, with 10 bases left between them. CDR3 loop: CASTRVSYGYTF. Written as DNA, the CDR3 is TGTGCCAGCACCCGGGTGAGCTATGGCTACACCTTC.

This sequence joins TRBV29-1 and TRBJ1-4; D is unclear. The CDR3 has 12 amino acids. Germline V gives CDR1 SQVTM, CDR2 ANQGSEA. The CDR3 protein is CSAGSQNEKLFF. In DNA form, the CDR3 reads TGCAGTGCCGGGTCTCAAAATGAAAAACTGTTTTTT.

The chain recombines TRBV3-1 with TRBJ2-1; D perhaps matches TRBD2 (5 bases). V shed 2 bases and J shed 8 bases, with 10 bases lying between them. Germline CDR1 is LGHDT and CDR2 is YNNKEL (reference sequence). The CDR3 runs 13 residues. CDR3 nucleotides: TGTGCCAGCAGCCAATCGGGGTCGGATGAGCAGTTCTTC. Translation gives CASSQSGSDEQFF.

The chain has TRBV10-3 and TRBJ1-2; a possible D gene is TRBD1 (5 bases). Trimming removed 0 bases from V and 0 bases from J, with 8 bases in between. The CDR3 is 15 amino acids. CDR1 is ENHRY, CDR2 SYGVKD, per germline. The CDR3 region is CAISESRQSNYGYTF. In DNA, the CDR3 is TGTGCCATCAGTGAGTCGAGACAGTCTAACTATGGCTACACCTTC.

This sequence joins TRBV2 and TRBJ1-2, with D tentatively TRBD1 (5 bases). The CDR3 runs to 15 residues. V lost 6 bases, J lost 8 bases, and 22 bases lay in between. Germline V CDR1 and CDR2: SNHLY, FYNNEI. The CDR3 loop is CASRGTPLEAFGYTF. The CDR3 DNA is TGTGCCAGCAGAGGGACTCCTCTCGAGGCTTTCGGCTACACCTTC.

The V call is TRBV2, the J call TRBJ2-7; D perhaps matches TRBD1 (6 bases). The length of the CDR3 is 14 residues. The V and J ends lost 5 bases and 2 bases respectively, with 13 bases between them. Germline V gene data show CDR1 as SNHLY and CDR2 as FYNNEI. The CDR3 loop reads CASSPTQGTYEQYF. For the CDR3, the DNA is TGTGCCAGCAGTCCAACACAGGGTACCTACGAGCAGTACTTC. Together with reference TRBV2 and TRBJ2-7, the CDR3 gives the full variable domain: EPEVTQTPSHQVTQMGQEVILRCVPISNHLYFYWYRQILGQKVEFLVSFYNNEISEKSEIFDDQFSVERPDGSNFTLKIRSTKLEDSAMYFCASSPTQGTYEQYFGPGTRLTVT.

The chain is built from TRBV12-3 or TRBV12-4 and TRBJ2-3; D unresolved. There are 14 residues in the CDR3. The ends were cut back, 6 bases at V and 4 bases at J, with 14 bases in the middle. CDR3 in DNA: TGTGCCAGCAGCCCGACGCGCCTTGCAGATACGCAGTATTTT. Its protein is CASSPTRLADTQYF.

The J gene is TRBJ2-2, the V gene TRBV7-2; D might be TRBD2 (6 bases). This CDR3 has 14 amino acids. Germline CDR1 reads SGHTA; CDR2 reads FQGNSA. With 3 bases removed from V and 4 bases from J, the gap between germline ends came to 9 bases. CDR3 protein: CASSFGGSTGELFF. CDR3 coding DNA: TGTGCCAGCAGCTTCGGAGGGTCCACCGGGGAGCTGTTTTTT.

The rearrangement links TRBV30 to TRBJ2-6; no clear D gene. V gave up 1 base and J gave up 0 bases, with 4 bases separating them. Germline CDR1 reads GTSNPN; CDR2 reads SVGIG (reference sequence). The CDR3 spans 14 residues. DNA for the CDR3: TGTGCCTGGAGTGAGACCTCTGGGGCCAACGTCCTGACTTTC. Encoded protein: CAWSETSGANVLTF.

The chain carries TRBV2 and TRBJ2-7; D may match TRBD1 or TRBD2 (5 bases each). CDR1 is SNHLY, CDR2 FYNNEI, per germline. Trimming pared 7 bases from V and 0 bases from J, leaving 19 bases between. The CDR3 runs 16 residues. CDR3 region: CASNTARDGDSYEQYF. The CDR3 DNA sequence: TGTGCCAGCAATACCGCTCGGGACGGAGACTCCTACGAGCAGTACTTC.

This CDR3 is CASSQGQVNTGELFF. CDR3 in DNA: TGTGCCAGCAGCCAAGGGCAGGTGAACACCGGGGAGCTGTTTTTT. The rearrangement links TRBV3-1 to TRBJ2-2; D unresolved. The germline CDR1 and CDR2 sequences are LGHDT and YNNKEL (reference sequence). CDR3 length equals 15 residues. V lost 1 base, J lost 1 base, and 7 bases lay in between. Together with reference TRBV3-1 and TRBJ2-2, the CDR3 gives the full variable domain: DTAVSQTPKYLVTQMGNDKSIKCEQNLGHDTMYWYKQDSKKFLKIMFSYNNKELIINETVPNRFSPKSPDKAHLNLHINSLELGDSAVYFCASSQGQVNTGELFFGEGSRLTVL.

The chain couples TRBV18 to TRBJ1-3, with unresolved D. The CDR3 covers 15 residues. The germline V gene has CDR1 KGHSH and CDR2 LQKENI. V was cut by 2 bases and J by 0 bases, with 8 bases left in between. CDR3 sequence: CASSPKGDSGNTIYF. CDR3 DNA sequence: TGTGCCAGCTCACCAAAAGGAGACTCTGGAAACACCATATATTTT.

This clonotype was recorded once. The V and J genes are TRBV28 and TRBJ1-2; no definite D call. Germline lookup yields CDR1 MDHEN and CDR2 SYDVKM. The CDR3 is 15 amino acids. V was trimmed by 4 bases and J by 5 bases, leaving 17 bases between them. The CDR3 DNA reads TGTGCCAGCAGTTCCCGCAGCCACCCCCCATATGGCTACACCTTC. Amino acid sequence: CASSSRSHPPYGYTF.

The genes are TRBV19 and TRBJ2-2; TRBD2 matches at 11 bases. The CDR3 is 15 amino acids. J was trimmed by 7 bases and V by 4 bases; bases with no gene match: 5. Germline V CDR1 and CDR2: LNHDA, SQIVND (reference sequence). The CDR3 reads CASSRLAGGGGELFF. The CDR3 DNA follows: TGTGCCAGTAGTAGGCTAGCGGGAGGAGGCGGGGAGCTGTTTTTT.

The chain joins TRBV29-1 to TRBJ1-5; D possibly corresponds to TRBD1 (5 bases). This CDR3 region has 14 residues. Trimming cost V 5 bases and J 7 bases, with 18 bases left between them. Germline loops: CDR1 SQVTM, CDR2 ANQGSEA. The CDR3 nucleotides read TGCAGCGTTTCCAAGGACATGACGAGCCAGCCCCAGCATTTT. It encodes CSVSKDMTSQPQHF.

This clonotype has only one observation. V and J are TRBV6-2 or TRBV6-3 and TRBJ2-7, with 8 nucleotides matching TRBD1. CDR3 size: 15 residues. J lost 2 bases, V lost 2 bases, and 5 bases had no gene match. CDR1 and CDR2 (germline): MNHEY, SVGEGT. The CDR3 coding sequence is TGTGCCAGCAGTTACCCGACAGGGGCCACCTACGAGCAGTACTTC. Its protein product is CASSYPTGATYEQYF.

CDR3 protein: CASSWAGDSNQPQHF. The CDR3 region has the DNA TGCGCCAGCAGCTGGGCAGGGGATAGCAATCAGCCCCAGCATTTT. V is TRBV5-1 and J is TRBJ1-5; tentatively, D is TRBD1 (6 bases). CDR1 is SGHRS, CDR2 YFSETQ, per germline. V was trimmed by 3 bases and J by 0 bases, leaving 10 bases between them. CDR3 length equals 15 residues.

V and J are TRBV18 and TRBJ2-1; tentatively, D is TRBD1 (6 bases). The CDR3 spans 16 residues. V was clipped by 4 bases and J by 0 bases, with 13 bases between them. Germline V CDR1 and CDR2: KGHSH, LQKENI. The CDR3 is CASSLQGESSYNEQFF. In DNA form, the CDR3 reads TGTGCCAGCTCACTACAGGGCGAAAGCTCCTACAATGAGCAGTTCTTC.

This chain joins TRBV7-2 and TRBJ2-3; the D is unclear. CDR3 size: 14 residues. Trimming left V 5 bases short and J 0 bases short, with 9 bases between. From germline, CDR1 is SGHTA and CDR2 FQGNSA. The CDR3 bases are TGTGCCAGCAGCCGACCCCCAAGCACAGATACGCAGTATTTT. Protein: CASSRPPSTDTQYF.

The gene calls are TRBV10-3 and TRBJ2-7, with TRBD2 identical over 7 bases. V lost 3 bases to trimming and J lost 2 bases; unmatched junction nucleotides: 4. From germline, CDR1 is ENHRY and CDR2 SYGVKD. CDR3 size: 14 residues. The CDR3 coding sequence is TGTGCCATCAGTGAAAGTCGGGGGGCCTACGAGCAGTACTTC. Residues: CAISESRGAYEQYF.

V is TRBV29-1 and J is TRBJ2-2, with a tentative D call TRBD2 (7 bases). The ends were cut back, 4 bases at V and 4 bases at J, with 13 bases in the middle. Germline loops: CDR1 SQVTM, CDR2 ANQGSEA. The CDR3 is 14 amino acids. CDR3 DNA: TGCAGCGTTGGGGGGGGGCGAAGCACCGGGGAGCTGTTTTTT. This gives the protein CSVGGGRSTGELFF.